These 17 T cell receptor beta chains share one sample of origin, sequenced in a study of T cell repertoires in cytomegalovirus infection. TCRdb ran MiXCR on the reads and lists one entry per CDR3 protein. This sample has roughly 190,000 distinct CDR3 sequences, with roughly 9.8% found just once. Sequencing input: PBMCs. These receptors came from a human donor in good health (CMV status not recorded). Some clones in this sample may be carry-over from other donors' samples.

V gene TRBV30 combines with J gene TRBJ1-3; TRBD1 matches at 7 bases. The CDR3 covers 14 residues. Trimming took 5 bases from V and 1 from J; bases not matched to a gene: 5. CDR1 GTSNPN and CDR2 SVGIG come from the germline V gene (reference sequence). The CDR3 here is CAWVDRASGNTIYF. CDR3 sequence (DNA): TGTGCCTGGGTTGACAGGGCGTCTGGAAACACCATATATTTT.

The rearrangement joins TRBV29-1 to TRBJ2-3; no clear D gene. The V end lost 1 base, the J end lost 6 bases, and 11 bases lay between the germline ends. The V gene's germline CDR1 is SQVTM and CDR2 ANQGSEA. CDR3 length: 13 residues. DNA of the CDR3: TGCAGCGTTGAAGTTGGCGGATTCGATACGCAGTATTTT. This encodes CSVEVGGFDTQYF.

The genes are TRBV5-4 and TRBJ2-2; D is unresolved. CDR1 is SGHNT and CDR2 is YYREEE in the germline V gene (reference sequence). The length of the CDR3 is 16 residues. V was pared by 0 bases and J by 2 bases, with 11 bases between. CDR3 residues: CASSLAARANTGELFF. CDR3 in DNA: TGTGCCAGCAGCTTGGCGGCAAGGGCCAACACCGGGGAGCTGTTTTTT.

This clonotype was seen repeatedly, ten times or more. V usage is TRBV7-2 and J usage is TRBJ2-7; D remains unclear. V shed 6 bases and J shed 1 base, with 16 bases lying between them. The CDR3 length is 15 residues. The V gene's germline CDR1 is SGHTA and CDR2 FQGNSA. The CDR3 sequence is CASSSPDEGSYEQYF. Written as DNA, the CDR3 is TGTGCCAGCAGTAGCCCGGACGAAGGGTCCTACGAGCAGTACTTC.

Concerning this clonotype: The junction departs from the called germline gene at one end, perhaps through a read error. The genes are TRBV9 and TRBJ2-7, with 12 bases that match TRBD2. Looked up from germline, CDR1 is SGDLS and CDR2 is YYNGEE. The CDR3 spans 15 residues. The CDR3 region has the DNA TGTGCCAACAGCGTTGGACTAGCGGGGACCTACGAGCAGTACTTC. Translated, it gives CANSVGLAGTYEQYF.

This clonotype has at least ten counts. The CDR3 sequence: CASSLLAGGETQYF. CDR3 nucleotide sequence: TGTGCCAGCAGCTTGCTAGCGGGGGGAGAGACCCAGTACTTC. This rearrangement joins TRBV7-2 to TRBJ2-5; TRBD2 aligns across 11 bases. Germline V gene sequence: CDR1 SGHTA, CDR2 FQGNSA. This CDR3 comprises 14 residues. V was clipped by 3 bases and J by 4 bases; unmatched bases: 1.

CDR3 bases: TGTGCCAGCAGTTCCCCGGGACAGGGTAATCAGCCCCAGCATTTT. Its protein product is CASSSPGQGNQPQHF. The chain joins TRBV28 to TRBJ1-5, with TRBD1 matching over 9 bases. Germline CDR1 MDHEN, CDR2 SYDVKM. The CDR3 consists of 15 residues. With 4 bases clipped from V and 4 bases from J, the junction kept 5 bases outside the gene matches.

This clonotype was seen a handful of times. CDR3 sequence (DNA): TGCAGTGCTCCCTTAGCGGTCACCTACGAGCAGTACTTC. Amino acid sequence: CSAPLAVTYEQYF. The chain uses TRBV20-1 and TRBJ2-7; D is possibly TRBD2 (6 bases). Trimming removed 5 bases at V and 2 bases at J, with 13 bases between. This CDR3 is built from 13 residues. Germline loops: CDR1 DFQATT, CDR2 SNEGSKA (reference sequence).

This clonotype was counted at least ten times. V and J are TRBV4-1 and TRBJ1-3; D remains unclear. The V and J ends lost 1 base and 2 bases respectively, with 9 bases between them. The germline gives CDR1 MGHRA, CDR2 YSYEKL. This CDR3 region has 15 residues. Written as DNA, the CDR3 is TGCGCCAGCAGCCAAGTTCACGTGGCTGGAAACACCATATATTTT. Its protein product is CASSQVHVAGNTIYF.

The chain recombines TRBV6-2 or TRBV6-3 with TRBJ1-1; D possibly corresponds to TRBD1 (5 bases). V lost 8 bases and J 3 bases, leaving 13 bases between the germline ends. Germline assignment: CDR1 MNHEY and CDR2 SVGEGT. This CDR3 has 13 residues. The CDR3 protein is CASGLTGHTEAFF. The CDR3 DNA sequence: TGTGCCAGCGGCTTAACGGGACACACTGAAGCTTTCTTT.

This clonotype was detected ten times or more. The V call is TRBV4-3, the J call TRBJ2-1; tentative D call: TRBD1 (5 bases). CDR1 and CDR2 (germline): LGHNA, YSLEER. The CDR3 extends over 13 amino acids. Trimming took 4 bases from V and 8 from J, leaving 12 bases between them. The CDR3 sequence is CASSPRAGYEQFF. The CDR3 coding sequence is TGCGCCAGCAGCCCCCGGGCAGGGTATGAGCAGTTCTTC.

Ten or more counts support this clonotype. The chain is built from TRBV7-8 and TRBJ2-2; weak D call: TRBD2 (6 bases). V dropped 3 bases and J dropped 1 base, with 12 bases sitting between them. Germline CDR1 SGHVS, CDR2 FQNEAQ. The CDR3 totals 16 residues. The chain's CDR3 is CASSFSRGMNTGELFF. The CDR3 DNA follows: TGTGCCAGCAGCTTCTCACGGGGGATGAACACCGGGGAGCTGTTTTTT.

The rearrangement uses TRBV28 and TRBJ2-4; D unresolved. The CDR3 spans 17 residues. Germline V lookup: CDR1 MDHEN, CDR2 SYDVKM. Between the trimmed V and J ends, which lost 5 bases and 0 bases, there was a span of 17 bases. As DNA, the CDR3 is TGTGCCAGCAGTCCCTCGGCAAGAATCCTAGCCAAAAACATTCAGTACTTC. Its protein product is CASSPSARILAKNIQYF.

This clonotype was found a few times. This chain connects TRBV28 to TRBJ1-1; TRBD1 might be the D (5 bases). Per germline, CDR1 MDHEN and CDR2 SYDVKM. The CDR3 has 16 amino acids. Trimming pared 7 bases from V and 0 bases from J, leaving 18 bases between. The CDR3 reads CASIKLQEFMNTEAFF. The CDR3 nucleotides are TGTGCCAGCATCAAACTACAGGAGTTCATGAACACTGAAGCTTTCTTT.

This clonotype was recorded many times. The V gene is TRBV4-3, the J gene TRBJ2-7; D is uncertain. This CDR3 has 15 amino acids. The germline V and J ends were trimmed by 0 bases and 2 bases, with 11 bases remaining between them. Germline V lookup: CDR1 LGHNA, CDR2 YSLEER. The CDR3 DNA sequence: TGCGCCAGCAGCCAAGATTTAGGACCGACCTACGAGCAGTACTTC. It codes for CASSQDLGPTYEQYF.

The chain uses TRBV20-1 and TRBJ1-6; 9 bases are a match to TRBD1. Germline values: CDR1 DFQATT, CDR2 SNEGSKA (reference sequence). The trim removed 5 bases at V and 0 bases at J, leaving 8 bases unmatched. This CDR3 comprises 17 residues. The DNA for the CDR3 is TGCAGTGCTCCACAGAGACAGGGGGACTCCTATAATTCACCCCTCCACTTT. Translated: CSAPQRQGDSYNSPLHF.

V and J are TRBV4-1 and TRBJ2-6; D is undetermined. V shed 0 bases and J shed 1 base, with 7 bases lying between them. CDR1 is MGHRA and CDR2 is YSYEKL in the germline V gene. This CDR3 comprises 16 residues. CDR3 coding DNA: TGCGCCAGCAGCCAAGAAGGCTCTTCTGGGGCCAACGTCCTGACTTTC. Its translation is CASSQEGSSGANVLTF.